This section outlines one T cell receptor beta chain sequence together with its context. The antigen is not known. A much larger clone differs from this one at a single base, so this may be a read error. The source of the sample is a study of shared clonotypes between healthy human individuals. General observations from the study: What rarefaction showed was incomplete sorted-subset sequencing despite large depth.

V lost 1 base, J lost 6 bases, and 0 bases stayed unmatched. Germline CDR1 reads SGHTA; CDR2 reads FQGNSA. The CDR3 spans 13 residues. An even split of each subset's genomic DNA across several immunoSEQ plates was performed. 150 to 250 ng DNA, approximately 31,000 T cell genomes, went into each sorted-subset replicate PCR. Sequencing was performed with immunoSEQ multiplex PCR; in TCRdb, only in-frame clones are kept and a portion is missing. The sample yields about 980,000 clones, about three quarters seen once. The clonotype was recovered from a man in his late teens or twenties in good health. The V and J genes are TRBV7-2 and TRBJ2-4; 7 nucleotides align to TRBD1. The specimen was memory CD4+ T cells sorted from blood. The subset here: CD45RA-negative fraction. This chain's CDR3 is CASSLGQGNIQYF. The CDR3 nucleotides are TGTGCCAGCAGCTTAGGACAGGGAAACATTCAGTACTTC.